The source of this T cell receptor (beta chain) is a study of T-cell reconstitution after alpha-beta-depleted transplantation in children. Library preparation (for TCRbeta) was performed with unique molecular identifiers. In TCRdb, the PCR reads were re-called with MiXCR into one record per CDR3 protein. The sample gives some 350,000 distinct CDR3 sequences, 15% to 20% of which show up once; about 41% is in the top ten. Germline loops: CDR1 LGHNA, CDR2 YSLEER. The germline V and J ends were trimmed by 0 bases and 9 bases, with 12 bases remaining between them. The CDR3 sequence is 13 residues long. The source is a male patient aged 2-10 years who had a stem cell transplant for acute lymphoblastic leukemia, so the T cells may come from the graft donor. The sequenced sample was PBMCs, mostly from graft donor cells, obtained 360 days after TCRalphabeta/CD19-depleted stem cell transplant. V usage is TRBV4-3 and J usage is TRBJ2-7, with D unclear. Here the CDR3 DNA reads TGCGCCAGCAGCCAAGATCGGGCAGCGAGGCAGTACTTC. Encoded protein: CASSQDRAARQYF.